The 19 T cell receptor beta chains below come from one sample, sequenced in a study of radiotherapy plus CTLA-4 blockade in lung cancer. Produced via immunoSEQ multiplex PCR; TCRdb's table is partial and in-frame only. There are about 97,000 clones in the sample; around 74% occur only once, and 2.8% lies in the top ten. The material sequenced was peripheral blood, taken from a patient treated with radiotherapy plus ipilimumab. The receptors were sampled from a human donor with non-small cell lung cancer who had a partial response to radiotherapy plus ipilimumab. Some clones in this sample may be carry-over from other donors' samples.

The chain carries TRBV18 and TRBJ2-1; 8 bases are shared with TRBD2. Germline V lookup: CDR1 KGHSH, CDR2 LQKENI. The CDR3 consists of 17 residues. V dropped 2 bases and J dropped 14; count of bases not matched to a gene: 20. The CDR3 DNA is TGTGCCAGCTCACCAGAAACCGGGGACCCCCGCGGGAGGAGGAAGTTCTTC. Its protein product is CASSPETGDPRGRRKFF.

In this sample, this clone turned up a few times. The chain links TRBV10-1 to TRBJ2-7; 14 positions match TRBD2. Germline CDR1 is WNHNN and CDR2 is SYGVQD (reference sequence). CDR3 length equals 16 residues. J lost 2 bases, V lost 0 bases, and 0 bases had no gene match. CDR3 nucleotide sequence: TGCGCCAGCAGTGAGTCGACTAGCGGGAGGGCCTACGAGCAGTACTTC. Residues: CASSESTSGRAYEQYF.

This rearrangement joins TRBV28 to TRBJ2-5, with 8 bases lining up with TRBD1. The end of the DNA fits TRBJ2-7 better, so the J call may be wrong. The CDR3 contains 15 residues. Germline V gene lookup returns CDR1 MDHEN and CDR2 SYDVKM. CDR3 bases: TGTGCCAGCAGGCCAAGGGACAGGTCCCCCTACGAGCAGTACTTC. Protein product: CASRPRDRSPYEQYF.

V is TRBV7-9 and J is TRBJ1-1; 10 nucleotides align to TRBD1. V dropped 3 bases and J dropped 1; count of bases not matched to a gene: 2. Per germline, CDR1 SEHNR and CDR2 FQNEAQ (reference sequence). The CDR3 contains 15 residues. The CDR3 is CASSLGQGTNTEAFF. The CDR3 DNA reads TGTGCCAGCAGCTTGGGACAGGGGACGAACACTGAAGCTTTCTTT.

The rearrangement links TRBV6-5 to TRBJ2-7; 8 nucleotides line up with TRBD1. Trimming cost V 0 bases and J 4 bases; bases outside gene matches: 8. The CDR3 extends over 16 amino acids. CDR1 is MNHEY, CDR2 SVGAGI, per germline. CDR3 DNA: TGTGCCAGCAGTTACTCAGCCAGGGGGCAAGGGTACGAGCAGTACTTC. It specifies CASSYSARGQGYEQYF.

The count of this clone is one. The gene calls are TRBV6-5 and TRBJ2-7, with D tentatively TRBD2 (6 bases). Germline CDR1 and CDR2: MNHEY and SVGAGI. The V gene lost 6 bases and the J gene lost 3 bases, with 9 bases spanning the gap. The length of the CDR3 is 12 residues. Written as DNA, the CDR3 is TGTGCCAGCAGCTCGGGACTCTACGAGCAGTACTTC. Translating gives CASSSGLYEQYF.

As DNA, the CDR3 is TGTGCCAGCCGGACTAGCGGGATCGAGCAGTACTTC. It encodes CASRTSGIEQYF. The chain has TRBV6-6 and TRBJ2-7; TRBD2 matches at 12 bases. Germline loops: CDR1 MNHNY, CDR2 SVGAGI (reference sequence). Trimming at V came to 8 bases and at J to 6 bases, leaving 2 bases not matched to a gene. This CDR3 is built from 12 residues.

The CDR3: CASSSRQGKGQGYTF. CDR3 DNA: TGCGCCAGCAGCAGCAGACAGGGTAAAGGGCAGGGCTACACCTTC. The V call is TRBV5-1, the J call TRBJ1-2; 7 bases are a match to TRBD1. The CDR3 length is 15 residues. Unmatched junction bases numbered 14, after V lost 4 bases and J lost 8 bases. Germline CDR1 reads SGHRS; CDR2 reads YFSETQ. Full variable domain (outside the CDR3, taken from reference TRBV5-1 and TRBJ1-2): KAGVTQTPRYLIKTRGQQVTLSCSPISGHRSVSWYQQTPGQGLQFLFEYFSETQRNKGNFPGRFSGRQFSNSRSEMNVSTLELGDSALYLCASSSRQGKGQGYTFGSGTRLTVV.

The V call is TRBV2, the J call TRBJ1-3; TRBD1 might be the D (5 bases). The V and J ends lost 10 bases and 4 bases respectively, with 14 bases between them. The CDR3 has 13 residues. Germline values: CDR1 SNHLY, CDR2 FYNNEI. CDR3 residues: CATAQGFGNTIYF. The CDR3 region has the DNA TGTGCCACTGCCCAGGGTTTCGGAAACACCATATATTTT.

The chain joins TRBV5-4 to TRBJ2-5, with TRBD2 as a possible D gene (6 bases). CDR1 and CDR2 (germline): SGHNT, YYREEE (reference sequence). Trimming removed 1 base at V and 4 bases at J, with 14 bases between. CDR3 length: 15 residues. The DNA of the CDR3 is TGTGCCAGCAGCTTGCAGACCGGGCGGGGAGAGACCCAGTACTTC. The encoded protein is CASSLQTGRGETQYF.

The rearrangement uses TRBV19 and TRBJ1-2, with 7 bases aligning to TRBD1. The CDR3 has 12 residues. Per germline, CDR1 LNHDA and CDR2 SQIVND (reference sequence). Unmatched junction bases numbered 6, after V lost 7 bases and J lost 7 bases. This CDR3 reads CASNRGFSGYTF. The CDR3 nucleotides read TGTGCCAGTAACAGGGGATTCAGTGGCTACACCTTC.

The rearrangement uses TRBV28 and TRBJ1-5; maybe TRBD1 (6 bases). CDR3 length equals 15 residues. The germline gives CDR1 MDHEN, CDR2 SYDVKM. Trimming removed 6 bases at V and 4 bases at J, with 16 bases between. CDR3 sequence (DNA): TGTGCCAGCAGACGCGGGGGGGGGCGTAATCAGCCCCAGCATTTT. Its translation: CASRRGGGRNQPQHF.

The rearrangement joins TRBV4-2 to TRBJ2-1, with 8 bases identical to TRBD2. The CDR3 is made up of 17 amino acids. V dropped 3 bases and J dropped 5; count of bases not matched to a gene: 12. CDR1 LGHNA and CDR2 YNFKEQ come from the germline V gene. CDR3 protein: CASSHDPGQRGHNEQFF. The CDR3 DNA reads TGTGCCAGCAGCCATGATCCGGGCCAGCGGGGGCACAATGAGCAGTTCTTC.

The CDR3 nucleotides read TGTGCCAGTAGTAGGAATCAGGTGAACACTGAAGCTTTCTTT. Its protein is CASSRNQVNTEAFF. The chain carries TRBV19 and TRBJ1-1; D is undetermined. Per germline, CDR1 LNHDA and CDR2 SQIVND (reference sequence). The CDR3 has 14 residues. Trimming took 4 bases from V and 0 from J, leaving 9 bases between them.

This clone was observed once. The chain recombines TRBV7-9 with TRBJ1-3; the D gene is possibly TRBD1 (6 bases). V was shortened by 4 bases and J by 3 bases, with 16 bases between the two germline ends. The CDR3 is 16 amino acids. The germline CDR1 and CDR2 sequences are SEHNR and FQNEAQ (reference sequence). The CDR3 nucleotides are TGTGCCAGCAGCTCCGACAGGATATTCTTTGGAAACACCATATATTTT. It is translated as CASSSDRIFFGNTIYF.

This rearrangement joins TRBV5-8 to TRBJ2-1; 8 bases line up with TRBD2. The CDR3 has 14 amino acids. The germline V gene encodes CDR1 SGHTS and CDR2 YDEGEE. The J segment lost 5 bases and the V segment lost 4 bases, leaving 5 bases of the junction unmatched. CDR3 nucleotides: TGTGCCAGCAGCCCGCTAGCGGGCCACAATGAGCAGTTCTTC. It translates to CASSPLAGHNEQFF.

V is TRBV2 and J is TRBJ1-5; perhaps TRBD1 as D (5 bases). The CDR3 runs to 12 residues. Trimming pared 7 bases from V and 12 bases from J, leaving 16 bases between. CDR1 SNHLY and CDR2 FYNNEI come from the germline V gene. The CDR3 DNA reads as TGTGCCAGCAAGTCGTGGACATCCGTCCAGCATTTT. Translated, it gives CASKSWTSVQHF.

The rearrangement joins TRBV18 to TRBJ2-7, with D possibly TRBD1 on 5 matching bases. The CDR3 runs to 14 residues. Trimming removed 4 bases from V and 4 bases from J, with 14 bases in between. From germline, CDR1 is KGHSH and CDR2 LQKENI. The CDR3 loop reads CASSQPGRAYEQYF. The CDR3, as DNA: TGTGCCAGCTCACAACCCGGCAGGGCGTACGAGCAGTACTTC.

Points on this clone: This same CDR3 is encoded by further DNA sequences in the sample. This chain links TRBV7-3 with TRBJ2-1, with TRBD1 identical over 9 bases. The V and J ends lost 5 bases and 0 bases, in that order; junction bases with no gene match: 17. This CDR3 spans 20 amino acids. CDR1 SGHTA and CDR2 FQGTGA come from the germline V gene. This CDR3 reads CASSPRDRASPLSSYNEQFF. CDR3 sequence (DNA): TGTGCCAGCAGCCCACGGGACAGGGCCTCTCCCTTGAGCTCCTACAATGAGCAGTTCTTC.